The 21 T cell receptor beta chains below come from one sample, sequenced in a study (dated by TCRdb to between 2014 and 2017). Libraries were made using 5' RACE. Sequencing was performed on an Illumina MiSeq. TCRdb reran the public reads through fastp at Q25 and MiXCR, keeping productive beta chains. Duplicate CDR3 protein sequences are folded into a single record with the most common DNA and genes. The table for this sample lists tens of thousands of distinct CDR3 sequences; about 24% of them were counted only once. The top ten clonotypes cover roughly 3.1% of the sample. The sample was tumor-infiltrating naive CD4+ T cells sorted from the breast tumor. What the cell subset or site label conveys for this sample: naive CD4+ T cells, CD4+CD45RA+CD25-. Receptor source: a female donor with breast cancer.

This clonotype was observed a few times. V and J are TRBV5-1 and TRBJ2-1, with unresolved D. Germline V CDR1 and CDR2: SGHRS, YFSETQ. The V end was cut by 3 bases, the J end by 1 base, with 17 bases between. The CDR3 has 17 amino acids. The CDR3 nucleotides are TGCGCCAGCAGCTCCTACCTGGCATGGGGTTCCTACAATGAGCAGTTCTTC. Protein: CASSSYLAWGSYNEQFF. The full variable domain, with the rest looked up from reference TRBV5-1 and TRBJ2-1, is KAGVTQTPRYLIKTRGQQVTLSCSPISGHRSVSWYQQTPGQGLQFLFEYFSETQRNKGNFPGRFSGRQFSNSRSEMNVSTLELGDSALYLCASSSYLAWGSYNEQFFGPGTRLTVL.

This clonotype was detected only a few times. The CDR3 loop is CATSGHKTGANVLTF. As DNA, the CDR3 is TGTGCCACCAGTGGCCATAAGACTGGGGCCAACGTCCTGACTTTC. The rearrangement joins TRBV24-1 to TRBJ2-6; the D is unclear. The CDR3 loop spans 15 amino acids. With 5 bases removed from V and 2 bases from J, the gap between germline ends came to 9 bases. Germline CDR1 KGHDR, CDR2 SFDVKD.

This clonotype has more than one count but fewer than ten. This chain's CDR3 is CASSYSGYTEAFF. The CDR3 DNA follows: TGTGCCAGCAGTTATTCAGGGTATACTGAAGCTTTCTTT. The rearrangement joins TRBV6-5 to TRBJ1-1; a weak D match, TRBD1 (5 bases). There are 13 residues in the CDR3. Trimming took 3 bases from V and 5 from J, leaving 10 bases between them. Germline V gene lookup returns CDR1 MNHEY and CDR2 SVGAGI.

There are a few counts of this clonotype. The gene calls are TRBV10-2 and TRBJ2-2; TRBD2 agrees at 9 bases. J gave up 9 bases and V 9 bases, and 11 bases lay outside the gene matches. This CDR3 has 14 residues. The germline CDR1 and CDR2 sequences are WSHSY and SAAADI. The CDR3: CASTVAGAYRELFF. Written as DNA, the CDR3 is TGCGCCAGTACGGTAGCGGGAGCGTACCGGGAGCTGTTTTTT.

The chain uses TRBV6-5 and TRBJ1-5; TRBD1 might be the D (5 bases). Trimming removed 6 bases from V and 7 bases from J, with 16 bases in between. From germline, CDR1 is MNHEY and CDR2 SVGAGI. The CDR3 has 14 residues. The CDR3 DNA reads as TGTGCCAGCAGCCCCATTGGGGGTTGGCAGCCCCAGCATTTT. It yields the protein CASSPIGGWQPQHF.

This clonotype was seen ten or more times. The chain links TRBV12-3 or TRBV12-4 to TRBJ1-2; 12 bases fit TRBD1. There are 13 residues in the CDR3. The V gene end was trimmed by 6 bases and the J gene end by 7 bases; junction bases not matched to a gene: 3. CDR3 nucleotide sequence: TGTGCCAGCAGGGGACAGGGGGCAAGTGGCTACACCTTC. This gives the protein CASRGQGASGYTF.

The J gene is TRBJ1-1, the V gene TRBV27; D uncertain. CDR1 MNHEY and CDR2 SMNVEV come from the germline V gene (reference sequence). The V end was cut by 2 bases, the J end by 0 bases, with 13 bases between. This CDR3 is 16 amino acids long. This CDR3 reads CASSLIRVSMNTEAFF. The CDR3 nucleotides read TGTGCCAGCAGTTTAATACGGGTGTCCATGAACACTGAAGCTTTCTTT.

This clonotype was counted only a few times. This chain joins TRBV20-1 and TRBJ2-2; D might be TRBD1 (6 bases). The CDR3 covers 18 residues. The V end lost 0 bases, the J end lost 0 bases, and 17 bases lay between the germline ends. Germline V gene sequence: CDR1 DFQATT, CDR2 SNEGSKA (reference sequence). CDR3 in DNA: TGCAGTGCTAGAGATGGGCCTAAAAGGACAGCGAACACCGGGGAGCTGTTTTTT. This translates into CSARDGPKRTANTGELFF.

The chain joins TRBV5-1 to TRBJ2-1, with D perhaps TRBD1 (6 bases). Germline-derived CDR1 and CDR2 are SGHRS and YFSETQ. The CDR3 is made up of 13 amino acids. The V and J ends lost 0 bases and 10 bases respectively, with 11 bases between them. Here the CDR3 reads CASSLEGQGEQFF. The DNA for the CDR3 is TGCGCCAGCAGCTTGGAGGGTCAGGGGGAGCAGTTCTTC.

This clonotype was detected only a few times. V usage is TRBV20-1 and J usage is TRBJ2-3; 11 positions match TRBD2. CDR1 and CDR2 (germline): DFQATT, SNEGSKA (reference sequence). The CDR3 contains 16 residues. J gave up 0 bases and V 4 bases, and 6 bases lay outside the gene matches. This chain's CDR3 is CSATGTSGPSTDTQYF. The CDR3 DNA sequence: TGCAGTGCTACTGGGACTAGCGGACCTAGCACAGATACGCAGTATTTT.

CDR3 residues: CSAPGGSYNEQFF. Written as DNA, the CDR3 is TGCAGTGCTCCCGGGGGCTCCTACAATGAGCAGTTCTTC. This rearrangement joins TRBV20-1 to TRBJ2-1; TRBD2 is a possible D gene (6 bases). Trimming pared 5 bases from V and 0 bases from J, leaving 8 bases between. Germline CDR1 is DFQATT and CDR2 is SNEGSKA (reference sequence). The CDR3 runs to 13 residues.

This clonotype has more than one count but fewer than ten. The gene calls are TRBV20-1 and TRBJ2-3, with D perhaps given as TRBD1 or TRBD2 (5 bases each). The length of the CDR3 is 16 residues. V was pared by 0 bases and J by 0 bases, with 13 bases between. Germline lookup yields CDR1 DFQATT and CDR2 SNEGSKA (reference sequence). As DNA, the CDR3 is TGCAGTGCTAGAGATGGGGACGGCGTTAGCACAGATACGCAGTATTTT. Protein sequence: CSARDGDGVSTDTQYF.

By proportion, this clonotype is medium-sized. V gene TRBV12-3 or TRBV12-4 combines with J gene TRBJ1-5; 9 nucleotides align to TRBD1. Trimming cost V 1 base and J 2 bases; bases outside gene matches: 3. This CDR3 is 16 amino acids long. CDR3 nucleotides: TGTGCCAGCAGTTTAGACTGGACAGGGGGCAATCAGCCCCAGCATTTT. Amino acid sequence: CASSLDWTGGNQPQHF.

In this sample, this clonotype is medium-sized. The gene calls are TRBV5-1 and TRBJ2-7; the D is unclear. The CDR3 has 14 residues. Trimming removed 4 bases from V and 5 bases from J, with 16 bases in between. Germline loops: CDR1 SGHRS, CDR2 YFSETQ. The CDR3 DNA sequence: TGCGCCAGCAGCCGTCAGGAACCTACTGACGAGCAGTACTTC. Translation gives CASSRQEPTDEQYF.

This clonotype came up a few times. This chain's CDR3 is CATSDITGGEETQYF. The CDR3 region has the DNA TGTGCCACCAGTGACATTACAGGGGGCGAAGAGACCCAGTACTTC. V and J are TRBV24-1 and TRBJ2-5; 9 bases are a match to TRBD1. Germline V lookup: CDR1 KGHDR, CDR2 SFDVKD. This CDR3 contains 15 residues. With 4 bases clipped from V and 3 bases from J, the junction kept 5 bases outside the gene matches.

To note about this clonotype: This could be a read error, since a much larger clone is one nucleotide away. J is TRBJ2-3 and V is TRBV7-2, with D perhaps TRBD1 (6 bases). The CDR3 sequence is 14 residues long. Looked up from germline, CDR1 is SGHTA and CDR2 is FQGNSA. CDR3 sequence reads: CASKGDTITDTKYF. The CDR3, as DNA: TGTGCCAGCAAGGGGGACACCATCACAGATACGAAGTATTTT.

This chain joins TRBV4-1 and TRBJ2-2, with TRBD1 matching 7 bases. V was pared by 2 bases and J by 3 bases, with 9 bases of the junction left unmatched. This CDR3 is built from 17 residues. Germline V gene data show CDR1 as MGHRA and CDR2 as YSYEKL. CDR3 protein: CASSQRKGARDTGELFF. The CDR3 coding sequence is TGCGCCAGCAGCCAAAGGAAGGGGGCCAGGGACACCGGGGAGCTGTTTTTT.

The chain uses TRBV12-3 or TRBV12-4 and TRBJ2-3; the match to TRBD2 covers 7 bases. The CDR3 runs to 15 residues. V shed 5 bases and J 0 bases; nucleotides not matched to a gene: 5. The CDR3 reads CASSPDGRSTDTQYF. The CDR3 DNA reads TGTGCCAGCAGTCCAGACGGGAGGAGCACAGATACGCAGTATTTT.

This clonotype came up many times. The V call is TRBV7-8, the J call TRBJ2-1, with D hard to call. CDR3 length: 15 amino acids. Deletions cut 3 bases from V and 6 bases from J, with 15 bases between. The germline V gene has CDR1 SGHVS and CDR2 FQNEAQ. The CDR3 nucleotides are TGTGCCAGCAGCTTTCCTGCAATAGTGGGCAATGAGCAGTTCTTC. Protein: CASSFPAIVGNEQFF.

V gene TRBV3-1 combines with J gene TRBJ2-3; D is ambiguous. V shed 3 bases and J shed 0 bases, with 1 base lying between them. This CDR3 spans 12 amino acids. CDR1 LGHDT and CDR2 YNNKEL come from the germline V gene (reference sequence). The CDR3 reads CASSHSTDTQYF. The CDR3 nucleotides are TGTGCCAGCAGCCACAGCACAGATACGCAGTATTTT.

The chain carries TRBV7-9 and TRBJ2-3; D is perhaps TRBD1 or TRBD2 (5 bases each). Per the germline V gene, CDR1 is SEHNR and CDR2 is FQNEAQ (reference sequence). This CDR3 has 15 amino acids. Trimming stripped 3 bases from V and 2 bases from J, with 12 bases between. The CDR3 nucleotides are TGTGCCAGCAGCTTCGTTTCTGGGACCACAGATACGCAGTATTTT. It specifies CASSFVSGTTDTQYF. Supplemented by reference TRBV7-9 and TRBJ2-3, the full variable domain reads DTGVSQNPRHKITKRGQNVTFRCDPISEHNRLYWYRQTLGQGPEFLTYFQNEAQLEKSRLLSDRFSAERPKGSFSTLEIQRTEQGDSAMYLCASSFVSGTTDTQYFGPGTRLTVL.